This T cell receptor beta chain was retrieved from a study of blood T cell repertoires in COVID-19. The CDR3 spans 15 residues. J gave up 5 bases and V 4 bases, and 7 bases lay outside the gene matches. Looked up from germline, CDR1 is MNHEY and CDR2 is SVGAGI. The assay was immunoSEQ multiplex PCR, and TCRdb's table has in-frame clones only and misses some. The sample consists of 75,000 to 90,000 clones, around nine tenths of them appearing once. This receptor was obtained from a human donor in a cohort sampled during active COVID-19. The material sequenced was peripheral blood. This chain connects TRBV6-5 to TRBJ2-3; TRBD1 agrees at 9 bases. The CDR3 here is CASSSLGTGRDTQYF. The CDR3 nucleotides are TGTGCCAGCAGTTCCCTAGGGACAGGGAGAGATACGCAGTATTTT.